The next 18 T cell receptor beta chains were all read from a single sample in a study of blood T cell repertoires in COVID-19. Measured with immunoSEQ multiplex PCR; TCRdb has only the in-frame clones, and not every one. Of some 45,000 clones detected, 85% to 90% appear once; the ten largest clones hold 8.5% to 10%. The sequenced sample consisted of peripheral blood. The receptors were sampled from a human donor in a cohort sampled during active COVID-19.

This chain uses TRBV20-1 with TRBJ2-1; D ambiguous. V lost 5 bases to trimming and J lost 8 bases, with 10 bases between them. This CDR3 is built from 11 residues. The germline CDR1 and CDR2 sequences are DFQATT and SNEGSKA (reference sequence). Written as DNA, the CDR3 is TGCAGTGCTGTTCAGGTCCATGAGCAGTTCTTC. Its translation is CSAVQVHEQFF.

This chain links TRBV5-6 with TRBJ2-1; D unclear. The CDR3 has 12 residues. V shed 1 base and J shed 6 bases, with 5 bases lying between them. Germline CDR1 SGHDT, CDR2 YYEEEE. CDR3 DNA: TGTGCCAGCAGCTTGACAGCCAATGAGCAGTTCTTC. This translates into CASSLTANEQFF. Supplemented by reference TRBV5-6 and TRBJ2-1, the full variable domain reads DAGVTQSPTHLIKTRGQQVTLRCSPKSGHDTVSWYQQALGQGPQFIFQYYEEEERQRGNFPDRFSGHQFPNYSSELNVNALLLGDSALYLCASSLTANEQFFGPGTRLTVL.

This clone was seen just once. This sequence joins TRBV5-1 and TRBJ2-5; 10 nucleotides align to TRBD1. Germline V gene sequence: CDR1 SGHRS, CDR2 YFSETQ. The V gene end was trimmed by 3 bases and the J gene end by 4 bases; junction bases not matched to a gene: 12. CDR3 length: 17 amino acids. The CDR3 sequence: CASSSRPGTGVRETQYF. The CDR3 region has the DNA TGCGCCAGCAGCTCCCGTCCCGGGACAGGGGTCCGAGAGACCCAGTACTTC.

The V and J genes are TRBV6-2 or TRBV6-3 and TRBJ2-7, with D hard to call. The germline V gene encodes CDR1 MNHEY and CDR2 SVGEGT. The length of the CDR3 is 12 residues. The V and J ends lost 1 base and 4 bases respectively, with 5 bases between them. The CDR3 DNA sequence: TGTGCCAGCAGTTACTATCAGTACGAGCAGTACTTC. Its translation is CASSYYQYEQYF.

The chain combines TRBV5-4 with TRBJ2-2, with a possible D match to TRBD2 (6 bases). The V end was cut by 4 bases, the J end by 7 bases, with 11 bases between. From germline, CDR1 is SGHNT and CDR2 YYREEE (reference sequence). This CDR3 has 13 amino acids. The CDR3 DNA follows: TGTGCCAGCAGCCGGCGGGGAAACGGGGAGCTGTTTTTT. Its translation: CASSRRGNGELFF.

The V gene is TRBV13, the J gene TRBJ1-1; no firm D call. The CDR3 loop spans 13 amino acids. The germline V and J ends were trimmed by 9 bases and 3 bases, with 14 bases remaining between them. Germline V gene sequence: CDR1 PRHDT, CDR2 FYEKMQ (reference sequence). CDR3 sequence (DNA): TGTGCCAGTGAGTTCGGGAGGGACACTGAAGCTTTCTTT. Its translation is CASEFGRDTEAFF. The full variable domain, in which reference TRBV13 and TRBJ1-1 provide the parts outside the CDR3, is AAGVIQSPRHLIKEKRETATLKCYPIPRHDTVYWYQQGPGQDPQFLISFYEKMQSDKGSIPDRFSAQQFSDYHSELNMSSLELGDSALYFCASEFGRDTEAFFGQGTRLTVV.

The CDR3 DNA is TGTGCCACCAGCAGAGCCGGGACAGCGAACACTGAAGCTTTCTTT. This sequence encodes CATSRAGTANTEAFF. The V and J genes are TRBV15 and TRBJ1-1, with 7 nucleotides matching TRBD1. CDR1 and CDR2 (germline): LNHNV, YYDKDF (reference sequence). This CDR3 is built from 15 residues. Trimming cost V 1 base and J 1 base; bases outside gene matches: 3.

The chain recombines TRBV11-2 with TRBJ2-6, with TRBD1 matching over 7 bases. The CDR3 has 15 residues. The ends lost 5 bases at V and 2 bases at J; junction bases unmatched: 3. Germline loops: CDR1 SGHAT, CDR2 FQNNGV. CDR3 coding DNA: TGTGCCAGCAGCCGAACAGGGGCTGGGGCCAACGTCCTGACTTTC. This sequence encodes CASSRTGAGANVLTF.

This clone was found a few times. The genes are TRBV20-1 and TRBJ2-5; tentative D call: TRBD1 (5 bases). Germline V lookup: CDR1 DFQATT, CDR2 SNEGSKA (reference sequence). V lost 3 bases and J 4 bases, leaving 9 bases between the germline ends. The CDR3 consists of 12 residues. In DNA form, the CDR3 reads TGCAGTGCTAGTTTAAGGGGAGAGACCCAGTACTTC. The encoded protein is CSASLRGETQYF.

The CDR3 sequence: CASSIRTGRESYNSPLHF. The CDR3 DNA is TGTGCCAGCAGTATCAGGACGGGGAGAGAATCCTATAATTCACCCCTCCACTTT. The chain combines TRBV5-8 with TRBJ1-6; D is unclear. From germline, CDR1 is SGHTS and CDR2 YDEGEE. The CDR3 contains 18 residues. V was shortened by 5 bases and J by 1 base, with 19 bases between the two germline ends.

The chain carries TRBV9 and TRBJ1-2; 7 bases are shared with TRBD1. Germline assignment: CDR1 SGDLS and CDR2 YYNGEE. The CDR3 covers 16 residues. V shed 4 bases, J shed 2 bases, and the junction held 11 bases outside the gene matches. The CDR3 DNA follows: TGTGCCAGCAGCTCCAACCGGGACAGTATAAACTATGGCTACACCTTC. Amino acid sequence: CASSSNRDSINYGYTF. Filled out from reference TRBV9 and TRBJ1-2, the complete variable domain reads DSGVTQTPKHLITATGQRVTLRCSPRSGDLSVYWYQQSLDQGLQFLIQYYNGEERAKGNILERFSAQQFPDLHSELNLSSLELGDSALYFCASSSNRDSINYGYTFGSGTRLTVV.

The chain is built from TRBV4-1 and TRBJ2-7; 9 nucleotides align to TRBD1. J gave up 5 bases and V 4 bases, and 3 bases lay outside the gene matches. Germline V gene data show CDR1 as MGHRA and CDR2 as YSYEKL. This CDR3 has 13 residues. The CDR3 DNA reads as TGCGCCAGCAGCCGGGACAGGGACGACGAGCAGTACTTC. Its translation is CASSRDRDDEQYF.

The chain joins TRBV12-3 or TRBV12-4 to TRBJ1-2; no definite D call. V lost 7 bases and J lost 7, with 10 bases in between. This CDR3 has 11 amino acids. CDR3 sequence (DNA): TGTGCCAGCAATACCGGAGTTGGCTACACCTTC. Translation gives CASNTGVGYTF.

V gene TRBV9 combines with J gene TRBJ2-7, with unresolved D. This CDR3 spans 14 amino acids. Germline CDR1 and CDR2: SGDLS and YYNGEE. Between the trimmed V and J ends, which lost 4 bases and 4 bases, there was a span of 15 bases. For the CDR3, the DNA is TGTGCCAGCAGCCCCCCCCCAGAGGTTTACGAGCAGTACTTC. This encodes CASSPPPEVYEQYF.

Comments on this clone: A read error may account for a junction end that differs from germline. Here the CDR3 DNA reads TGTGCTAGCAGCTTAAGTCCTAGCGGGGGGGCAGCAGATACGCAGTATTTT. Protein sequence: CASSLSPSGGAADTQYF. The chain uses TRBV7-7 and TRBJ2-3; 12 bases align to TRBD2. The germline gives CDR1 SSHAT, CDR2 FNYEAQ (reference sequence). This CDR3 is 17 amino acids long. The full variable domain, in which reference TRBV7-7 and TRBJ2-3 provide the parts outside the CDR3, is GAGVSQSPRYKVTKRGQDVTLRCDPISSHATLYWYQQALGQGPEFLTYFNYEAQPDKSGLPSDRFSAERPEGSISTLTIQRTEQRDSAMYRCASSLSPSGGAADTQYFGPGTRLTVL.

This chain uses TRBV6-5 with TRBJ2-7; maybe TRBD2 (6 bases). The CDR3 is made up of 12 amino acids. V was trimmed by 6 bases and J by 6 bases, leaving 12 bases between them. Germline V gene data show CDR1 as MNHEY and CDR2 as SVGAGI. CDR3 nucleotide sequence: TGTGCCAGCAGGGGCAACGGGGGCGAGCAGTACTTC. Translated, it gives CASRGNGGEQYF.

This chain joins TRBV5-8 and TRBJ1-5; 8 bases are a match to TRBD1. CDR1 and CDR2 from the germline V gene are SGHTS and YDEGEE. With V trimmed by 4 bases and J by 6 bases, 9 bases remained unmatched. CDR3 length: 15 residues. The DNA for the CDR3 is TGTGCCAGCAGCCCCGGGACAGGCCCTGTTCAGCCCCAGCATTTT. It encodes CASSPGTGPVQPQHF.

The V call is TRBV6-2 or TRBV6-3, the J call TRBJ2-5; 10 nucleotides agree with TRBD2. CDR3 length: 14 amino acids. The trim removed 4 bases at V and 1 base at J, leaving 0 bases unmatched. Germline lookup yields CDR1 MNHEY and CDR2 SVGEGT. The CDR3 loop reads CASSWTSGQETQYF. The CDR3 DNA follows: TGTGCCAGCAGTTGGACTAGCGGCCAAGAGACCCAGTACTTC.